This paragraph reports one TCR beta chain. The germline V gene encodes CDR1 SGHNT and CDR2 YYREEE (reference sequence). This CDR3 contains 15 residues. The V and J ends lost 0 bases and 2 bases respectively, with 11 bases between them. The data originate from a study of blood T cell repertoires in COVID-19. The wider study: Specimens from acute and convalescent COVID-19 originated in the United States, Italy and Spain.

Generated by immunoSEQ multiplex PCR, the TCRdb table keeps only in-frame clones and is missing some. The sample holds approximately 670,000 clones, 80% to 90% seen once. The sequenced material came from peripheral blood. The receptor was isolated from a woman between 18 and 30 years old with acute or convalescent COVID-19. The rearrangement uses TRBV5-4 and TRBJ1-1, with D hard to call. CDR3 sequence: CASSLESVVNTEAFF. The CDR3 DNA reads TGTGCCAGCAGCTTGGAATCGGTTGTCAACACTGAAGCTTTCTTT.